One T cell receptor (beta chain) is described in this entry. Its matching antigen is unknown. Only in-frame clones appear in the TCRdb table, and some are missing; sequencing was by immunoSEQ multiplex PCR. The sample lists about 120,000 clones, 75% to 95% occurring once. CDR3 length: 12 amino acids. Per the germline V gene, CDR1 is SGHNT and CDR2 is YENEEA. Trimming took 5 bases from V and 1 from J, leaving 5 bases between them. These data come from a study of T cell responses to AZD1222 COVID-19 vaccine. Findings of the study overall: Donor demographics were predominantly white British with a female majority; clonal diversity may be underestimated.

The V call is TRBV11-3, the J call TRBJ1-1; D remains unclear. Sample: peripheral blood, taken 28 days after the second dose of the MenACWY control vaccine. This clonotype originated in an adult who received the MenACWY meningococcal vaccine as a control. For the CDR3, the DNA is TGTGCCAGCAGCGCTTGGAACACTGAAGCTTTCTTT. Its protein is CASSAWNTEAFF.